This is a list of T cell receptor beta chains from one sample in a study of blood T cell repertoires in COVID-19. TCRdb's copy holds only in-frame clones and misses some; the assay was immunoSEQ multiplex PCR. This sample carries tens of thousands of clones, over 75% of them seen once, and the ten largest clones take about 2.9%. Sequenced input: peripheral blood. These receptor sequences come from a man aged 50 to 59 with active COVID-19. CDR3s include the opening cysteine and the closing phenylalanine or tryptophan. Each record gives: J gene, clone size, D gene, V gene, CDR3 DNA, CDR3 protein. A D gene is named only where the DNA matches it firmly. Clone size is shown for a subset of rows, as once, few, many or a class of expanded clone.

TRBJ2-5,once,.,TRBV19,TGTGCCAGCTCGACATACCAAGAGACCCAGTACTTC,CASSTYQETQYF
TRBJ2-7,.,TRBD2,TRBV5-1,TGCGCCAGCAGCTTGACGCTGGGACTAGCGGGGGGGAGCTCCTACGAGCAGTACTTC,CASSLTLGLAGGSSYEQYF
TRBJ2-2,.,.,TRBV6-5,TGTGCCAGCAGGAGGGCGGAAGGGCTGTTTTTT,CASRRAEGLFF
TRBJ2-3,.,.,TRBV7-2,TGTGCCAGCAGCCCACCAAGCAGCACCCTGAGCGAGCCGCAGTATTTT,CASSPPSSTLSEPQYF
TRBJ1-1,.,.,TRBV5-1,TGCGCCAGCAGCTGGGGAGGCGCTGACACTGAAGCTTTCTTT,CASSWGGADTEAFF
TRBJ1-3,.,.,TRBV7-8,TGTGCCAGCTCTACGTCTGGAAACACCATATATTTT,CASSTSGNTIYF
TRBJ1-6,medium-sized,.,TRBV11-2,TGTGCCAGCAGCTATAACTCGGACAGCCCTAATTCACCCCTCCACTTT,CASSYNSDSPNSPLHF
TRBJ2-7,.,.,TRBV6-1,TGTGCCAGCAGTGAAGCGCAGGCCTACGAGCAGTACTTC,CASSEAQAYEQYF
TRBJ1-2,.,.,TRBV11-3,TGTGCCAGCAGCTTGAGCCCCCAAAAGTATGGCTACACCTTC,CASSLSPQKYGYTF
TRBJ2-1,.,TRBD2,TRBV5-6,TGTGCCAGCAGCTTGGCTAGCGGGAGTAGCTTCAATGAGCAGTTCTTC,CASSLASGSSFNEQFF
TRBJ2-5,.,.,TRBV11-2,TGTGCCAGCAGCCGGAATACAGGCTCCGGGGAGACCCAGTACTTC,CASSRNTGSGETQYF
TRBJ2-5,.,.,TRBV7-9,TGTGCCAGCAGTCTTCTTACGGGGGACCAAGAGACCCAGTACTTC,CASSLLTGDQETQYF
TRBJ2-7,.,TRBD1,TRBV5-8,TGTGCCAGCAGCTTGGTTGGGACAGGACCGTACGAGCAGTACTTC,CASSLVGTGPYEQYF